Below, 2 T cell receptor beta chains from the same sample are listed, as sequenced in a study of blood T cell repertoires in COVID-19. The assay was immunoSEQ multiplex PCR, and TCRdb's table has in-frame clones only and misses some. The sample includes about 240,000 clones, approximately 83% of them seen just once. The sequenced sample consisted of peripheral blood. These receptor sequences come from a woman aged 80 or older with acute or convalescent COVID-19.

This chain links TRBV3-1 (or the pseudogene TRBV3-2) with TRBJ1-1; D remains ambiguous. In germline, CDR1 is LGHDT, CDR2 YNNKEL (reference sequence). This CDR3 has 12 residues. V gave up 0 bases and J gave up 8 bases, with 7 bases separating them. CDR3 nucleotides: TGTGCCAGCAGCCAAGAAGGCAGGGAAGCTTTCTTT. Translating it yields CASSQEGREAFF.

V gene TRBV11-3 combines with J gene TRBJ2-2, with TRBD1 identical over 8 bases. V dropped 4 bases and J dropped 7; count of bases not matched to a gene: 5. The CDR3 spans 14 residues. Germline lookup yields CDR1 SGHNT and CDR2 YENEEA. CDR3 protein: CASSSRGQGGELFF. The CDR3 region has the DNA TGTGCCAGCAGCTCGAGAGGACAGGGCGGGGAGCTGTTTTTT.